Each of the 14 T cell receptor beta chains below was sequenced from the same sample in a study of cytomegalovirus exposure and HLA in healthy donors (TCRdb year 2017). Library method: the immunoSEQ multiplex PCR assay. For the multiplex PCR, a mixture combining 60 forward primers for TCR Vbeta segments and 13 reverse primers for TCR Jbeta segments was used. The source is immuneACCESS, and TCRdb retained only in-frame sequences with V and J called. Part of the clones is not carried over; for the studies checked, unresolved V genes explain less than half of this, and the remainder is unexplained. The sample table lists over 200,000 clones, around 80% of them with a count of one. Around 2.8% of the sample is in the top ten clones. Input material: PBMCs. Receptors originate from a woman in her sixties or seventies in good health and CMV-seropositive.

The chain has TRBV5-6 and TRBJ2-5, with D tentatively TRBD1 (5 bases). V shed 1 base and J shed 5 bases, with 12 bases lying between them. The CDR3 sequence is 14 residues long. Germline assignment: CDR1 SGHDT and CDR2 YYEEEE. The CDR3 protein is CASSLKGVGETQYF. CDR3 nucleotides: TGTGCCAGCAGCTTGAAAGGGGTCGGGGAGACCCAGTACTTC.

This clone was detected only once. The J gene is TRBJ2-4, the V gene TRBV10-3, with D tentatively TRBD2 (6 bases). CDR1 and CDR2 from the germline V gene are ENHRY and SYGVKD. The CDR3 has 15 residues. Trimming cost V 4 bases and J 0 bases, with 10 bases left between them. This chain's CDR3 is CAISGGGLAKNIQYF. In DNA form, the CDR3 reads TGTGCCATCAGTGGGGGAGGTCTAGCCAAAAACATTCAGTACTTC.

The V and J genes are TRBV7-2 and TRBJ2-5; TRBD2 aligns across 10 bases. Germline V gives CDR1 SGHTA, CDR2 FQGNSA. V was clipped by 11 bases and J by 7 bases; unmatched bases: 16. This CDR3 spans 15 amino acids. The CDR3 DNA reads TGTGCCCTCGCTGGCACTAGCGGGGCGTTGGGGACCCAGTACTTC. This codes for CALAGTSGALGTQYF.

The rearrangement joins TRBV5-1 to TRBJ2-2, with D perhaps TRBD1 (5 bases). V lost 2 bases, J lost 4 bases, and 12 bases lay in between. The CDR3 totals 15 residues. The germline CDR1 and CDR2 sequences are SGHRS and YFSETQ. The CDR3: CASSFQGPPTGELFF. Written as DNA, the CDR3 is TGCGCCAGCAGCTTCCAGGGCCCCCCCACCGGGGAGCTGTTTTTT.

Here the CDR3 DNA reads TGCGCCAGCAGCCCAAATGCCGGGACAACCGGTGGCGAAAAACTGTTTTTT. Its translation: CASSPNAGTTGGEKLFF. The chain couples TRBV5-1 to TRBJ1-4, with D possibly TRBD1 on 6 matching bases. Germline CDR1 reads SGHRS; CDR2 reads YFSETQ. The CDR3 sequence is 17 residues long. Between the trimmed V and J ends, which lost 4 bases and 8 bases, there was a span of 24 bases. The full variable domain, its missing parts supplied by reference TRBV5-1 and TRBJ1-4, is KAGVTQTPRYLIKTRGQQVTLSCSPISGHRSVSWYQQTPGQGLQFLFEYFSETQRNKGNFPGRFSGRQFSNSRSEMNVSTLELGDSALYLCASSPNAGTTGGEKLFFGSGTQLSVL.

V usage is TRBV10-2 and J usage is TRBJ2-5, with 10 bases lining up with TRBD2. V was clipped by 6 bases and J by 3 bases; unmatched bases: 1. Germline loops: CDR1 WSHSY, CDR2 SAAADI. This CDR3 spans 13 amino acids. The CDR3 region has the DNA TGCGCCAGCAGGCTAGCGGGAGAAGAGACCCAGTACTTC. Encoded protein: CASRLAGEETQYF.

A word on this clone: The sample contains more than one DNA sequence encoding this CDR3. The V gene is TRBV29-1, the J gene TRBJ1-1, with D unclear. CDR3 size: 13 residues. The V end was cut by 2 bases, the J end by 2 bases, with 9 bases between. The germline CDR1 and CDR2 sequences are SQVTM and ANQGSEA. The CDR3 is CSVERTANTEAFF. Here the CDR3 DNA reads TGCAGCGTTGAACGAACAGCTAACACTGAAGCTTTCTTT.

This chain connects TRBV5-1 to TRBJ2-5; D gene uncertain. The J call may be incorrect, as the DNA end agrees better with TRBJ2-7. CDR1 and CDR2 from the germline V gene are SGHRS and YFSETQ. The CDR3 length is 15 residues. CDR3 coding DNA: TGCGCCAGCAGCTTAACACCCGCCACGCACTACGAGCAGTACTTC. Encoded protein: CASSLTPATHYEQYF.

Points on this clone: Other DNA sequences from this sample encode an identical CDR3 as well. The chain combines TRBV4-2 with TRBJ2-3; possible D gene TRBD2, 6 bases. This CDR3 spans 16 amino acids. The germline V gene encodes CDR1 LGHNA and CDR2 YNFKEQ. V lost 5 bases and J lost 1, with 16 bases in between. CDR3 amino acids: CASSVGLAEGTDTQYF. The CDR3 nucleotides read TGTGCCAGCAGCGTGGGACTGGCGGAAGGCACAGATACGCAGTATTTT.

The chain employs TRBV5-4 and TRBJ2-3; 7 nucleotides line up with TRBD1. There are 17 residues in the CDR3. The trim removed 6 bases at V and 0 bases at J, leaving 13 bases unmatched. Germline values: CDR1 SGHNT, CDR2 YYREEE (reference sequence). CDR3 nucleotide sequence: TGTGCCAGCACTCCGCGTACAGGGGTCACTAGCACAGATACGCAGTATTTT. Amino acid sequence: CASTPRTGVTSTDTQYF.

This chain uses TRBV5-1 with TRBJ1-3; D gene uncertain. With 0 bases removed from V and 0 bases from J, the gap between germline ends came to 10 bases. The CDR3 is 16 residues long. Germline lookup yields CDR1 SGHRS and CDR2 YFSETQ. The CDR3 loop reads CASSLASANSGNTIYF. CDR3 sequence (DNA): TGCGCCAGCAGCTTGGCCAGCGCCAACTCTGGAAACACCATATATTTT.

This chain links TRBV12-5 with TRBJ1-1; possible D gene TRBD1, 5 bases. Germline CDR1 is LGHNT and CDR2 is FRNRAP. This CDR3 contains 16 residues. The V and J ends lost 2 bases and 6 bases respectively, with 19 bases between them. For the CDR3, the DNA is TGTGCTAGTGGTTTGAGGCTAGGCCGGGGGAAGCCTGAAGCTTTCTTT. Its translation: CASGLRLGRGKPEAFF.

V usage is TRBV19 and J usage is TRBJ2-7; 10 nucleotides line up with TRBD1. The CDR3 extends over 15 amino acids. Germline CDR1 reads LNHDA; CDR2 reads SQIVND (reference sequence). V dropped 2 bases and J dropped 4; count of bases not matched to a gene: 5. The CDR3 here is CASSIPGQGRYEQYF. The DNA of the CDR3 is TGTGCCAGTAGTATACCGGGACAGGGGCGATACGAGCAGTACTTC.

The rearrangement joins TRBV18 to TRBJ1-6, with 7 bases identical to TRBD1. CDR1 is KGHSH, CDR2 LQKENI, per germline. The CDR3 has 14 amino acids. V gave up 3 bases and J gave up 11 bases; unmatched junction bases: 7. CDR3 nucleotide sequence: TGTGCCAGCTCACCCGACAGGGATAGTCCACCCCTCCACTTT. It encodes CASSPDRDSPPLHF.